The T cell receptor (beta chain) under discussion was sequenced for a study of blood T cell repertoires in COVID-19. Germline V CDR1 and CDR2: SGHTA, FQGNSA. The CDR3 spans 15 residues. J was trimmed by 0 bases and V by 0 bases; bases with no gene match: 2. Original methodology: Amplification of reference gene primers provided the estimated nucleated cell counts. Clones were read by immunoSEQ multiplex PCR, and TCRdb kept only the in-frame ones, dropping some. V, J and clone size were drawn from that table, and D and trimming were deduced from the DNA. In the table there are 80,000 or so clones, about 86% of which are singletons.

The clonotype was recovered from a human donor in a cohort sampled during active COVID-19. The chain combines TRBV7-2 with TRBJ2-7; 7 positions agree with TRBD2. Sample: peripheral blood. The CDR3 spells CASSLASGVSYEQYF. The CDR3 coding sequence is TGTGCCAGCAGCTTAGCGAGCGGGGTCTCCTACGAGCAGTACTTC. The full variable domain, in which reference TRBV7-2 and TRBJ2-7 provide the parts outside the CDR3, is GAGVSQSPSNKVTEKGKDVELRCDPISGHTALYWYRQSLGQGLEFLIYFQGNSAPDKSGLPSDRFSAERTGGSVSTLTIQRTQQEDSAVYLCASSLASGVSYEQYFGPGTRLTVT.